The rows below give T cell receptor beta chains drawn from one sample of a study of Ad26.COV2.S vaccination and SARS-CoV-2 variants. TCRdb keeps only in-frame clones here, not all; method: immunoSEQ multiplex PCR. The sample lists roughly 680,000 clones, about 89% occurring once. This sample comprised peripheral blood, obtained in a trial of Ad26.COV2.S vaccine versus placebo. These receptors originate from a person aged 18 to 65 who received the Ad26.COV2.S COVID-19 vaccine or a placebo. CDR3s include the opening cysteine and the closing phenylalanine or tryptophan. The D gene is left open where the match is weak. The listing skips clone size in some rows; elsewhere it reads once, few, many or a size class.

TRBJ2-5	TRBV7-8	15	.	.	CASSLGAGLGETQYF	TGTGCCAGCAGCTTAGGGGCGGGGCTTGGGGAGACCCAGTACTTC
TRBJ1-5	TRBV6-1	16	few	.	CASSEVTSYSNQPQHF	TGTGCCAGCAGTGAAGTTACATCTTATAGCAATCAGCCCCAGCATTTT
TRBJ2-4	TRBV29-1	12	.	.	CSVEGLKNIQYF	TGCAGCGTTGAGGGGTTAAAAAACATTCAGTACTTC
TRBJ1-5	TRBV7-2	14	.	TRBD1	CASRSGTGMQPQHF	TGTGCCAGCAGATCCGGGACAGGGATGCAGCCCCAGCATTTT
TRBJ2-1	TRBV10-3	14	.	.	CATMDENRHSEQFF	TGTGCCACCATGGACGAGAACCGGCATAGTGAGCAGTTCTTC
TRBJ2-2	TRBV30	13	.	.	CAWSVRITGELFF	TGTGCCTGGAGTGTACGAATTACCGGGGAGCTGTTTTTT
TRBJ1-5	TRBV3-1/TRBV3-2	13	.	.	CASSQEPREPQHF	TGTGCCAGCAGCCAAGAACCAAGGGAGCCCCAGCATTTT
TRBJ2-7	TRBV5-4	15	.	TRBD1	CASSLLGQGAREQYF	TGTGCCAGCAGCTTGCTGGGACAGGGGGCGCGAGAGCAGTACTTC
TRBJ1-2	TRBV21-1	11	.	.	CANQTNYGYTF	TGTGCCAACCAGACTAACTATGGCTACACCTTC
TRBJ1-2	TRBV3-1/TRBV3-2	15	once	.	CASSQGGKGNYGYTF	TGTGCCAGCAGCCAAGGGGGCAAGGGTAACTATGGCTACACCTTC
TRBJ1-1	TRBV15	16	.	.	CATSRSSTGGDTEAFF	TGTGCCACCAGCAGATCCTCGACCGGGGGGGACACTGAAGCTTTCTTT
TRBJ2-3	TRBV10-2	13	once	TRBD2	CASRLASTDTQYF	TGCGCCAGTCGACTAGCGAGCACAGATACGCAGTATTTT
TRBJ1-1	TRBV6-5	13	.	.	CASSSQQGTEAFF	TGTGCCAGCAGTTCCCAGCAGGGGACTGAAGCTTTCTTT
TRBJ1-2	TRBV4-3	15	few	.	CASSQENLSNYGYTF	TGCGCCAGCAGCCAAGAGAATCTCTCTAACTATGGCTACACCTTC
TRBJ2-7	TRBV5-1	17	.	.	CASSDIGRTPPPYEQYF	TGCGCCAGCAGCGATATTGGAAGGACTCCACCCCCTTACGAGCAGTACTTC
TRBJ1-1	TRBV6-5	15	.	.	CASSPRGAGNTEAFF	TGTGCCAGCAGCCCCCGGGGGGCAGGAAACACTGAAGCTTTCTTT
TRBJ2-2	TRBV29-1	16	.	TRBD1	CSGKLTGTGVTGELFF	TGCAGCGGGAAACTGACCGGGACAGGGGTTACCGGGGAGCTGTTTTTT
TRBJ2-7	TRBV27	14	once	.	CASSLTASSYEQYF	TGTGCCAGCAGTTTGACAGCTTCATCCTACGAGCAGTACTTC
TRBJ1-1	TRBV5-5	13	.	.	CASGLAPNTEAFF	TGTGCCAGCGGCCTAGCACCGAACACTGAAGCTTTCTTT
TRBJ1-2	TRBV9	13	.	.	CASSPPETTGYTF	TGTGCCAGCAGCCCCCCCGAAACTACCGGCTACACCTTC
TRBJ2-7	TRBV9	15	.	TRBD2	CASSPGLAASYEQYF	TGTGCCAGCAGTCCGGGACTAGCGGCCTCCTACGAGCAGTACTTC
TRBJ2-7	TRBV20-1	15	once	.	CSASQHRDRSYEQYF	TGCAGTGCTAGTCAACACAGGGATCGCTCCTACGAGCAGTACTTC
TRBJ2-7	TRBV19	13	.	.	CASSSGQTYEQYF	TGTGCCAGTAGTTCCGGACAAACCTACGAGCAGTACTTC
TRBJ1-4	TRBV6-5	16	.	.	CASSYPGEGENEKLFF	TGTGCCAGCAGTTACCCCGGGGAGGGAGAGAATGAAAAACTGTTTTTT
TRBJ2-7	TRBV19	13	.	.	CASSIGFTYEQYF	TGTGCCAGTAGTATCGGATTTACCTACGAGCAGTACTTC
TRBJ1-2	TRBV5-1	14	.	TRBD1	CASSSGTGGDGYTF	TGCGCCAGCAGTTCCGGGACAGGGGGCGATGGCTACACCTTC
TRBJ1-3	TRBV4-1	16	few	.	CASSQERGRTGNTIYF	TGCGCCAGCAGCCAAGAGCGGGGGAGGACGGGAAACACCATATATTTT
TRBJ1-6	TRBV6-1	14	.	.	CASSEGVGDSPLHF	TGTGCCAGCAGTGAAGGCGTGGGGGATTCACCCCTCCACTTT
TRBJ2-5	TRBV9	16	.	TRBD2	CASSVGTSGSQETQYF	TGTGCCAGCAGCGTAGGGACTAGCGGGAGCCAAGAGACCCAGTACTTC
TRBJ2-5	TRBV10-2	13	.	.	CASSEPRTETQYF	TGCGCCAGCAGTGAGCCTAGAACGGAGACCCAGTACTTC
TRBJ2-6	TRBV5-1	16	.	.	CASSPGFRSGANVLTF	TGCGCCAGCAGCCCGGGTTTTCGCTCTGGGGCCAACGTCCTGACTTTC
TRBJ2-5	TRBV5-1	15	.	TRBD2	CASSLGLAEGETQYF	TGCGCCAGCAGCCTGGGACTAGCGGAGGGAGAGACCCAGTACTTC
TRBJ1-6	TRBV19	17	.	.	CASSIAEARRGGSPLHF	TGTGCCAGTAGTATAGCCGAAGCTAGAAGGGGTGGTTCACCCCTCCACTTT
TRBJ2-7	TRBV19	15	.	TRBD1	CASSIYGQGKDEQYF	TGTGCCAGTAGTATATACGGACAGGGCAAAGACGAGCAGTACTTC
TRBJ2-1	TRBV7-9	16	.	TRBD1	CASSLRQGAPDNEQFF	TGTGCCAGCAGCTTAAGGCAGGGGGCGCCGGACAATGAGCAGTTCTTC
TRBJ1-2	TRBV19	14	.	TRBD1	CASARDRTNYGYTF	TGTGCCAGTGCCCGGGACAGAACTAACTATGGCTACACCTTC
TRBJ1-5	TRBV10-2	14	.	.	CASSVGYGAQPQHF	TGCGCCAGCAGTGTGGGGTACGGAGCTCAGCCCCAGCATTTT
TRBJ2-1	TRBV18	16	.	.	CASSPPGQSSYNEQFF	TGTGCCAGCTCACCACCGGGGCAGAGCTCCTACAATGAGCAGTTCTTC
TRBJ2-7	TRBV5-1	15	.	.	CASSPGGGTSYEQYF	TGCGCCAGCAGCCCCGGAGGTGGGACCTCCTACGAGCAGTACTTC
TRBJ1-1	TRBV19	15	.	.	CASRKDQGPNTEAFF	TGTGCCAGTAGGAAAGACCAGGGCCCGAACACTGAAGCTTTCTTT
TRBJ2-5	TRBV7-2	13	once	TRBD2	CASSTSGGETQYF	TGTGCCAGCAGCACTAGCGGGGGGGAGACCCAGTACTTC
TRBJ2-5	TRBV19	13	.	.	CASSTQVQETQYF	TGTGCCAGTAGTACGCAGGTTCAAGAGACCCAGTACTTC
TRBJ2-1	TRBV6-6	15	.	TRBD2	CASSPTSGGAHEQFF	TGTGCCAGCAGTCCGACTAGCGGGGGGGCGCATGAGCAGTTCTTC
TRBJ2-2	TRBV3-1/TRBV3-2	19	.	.	CASSLRLGGAHLNTGELFF	TGTGCCAGCAGCCTTCGACTGGGCGGGGCTCACTTGAACACCGGGGAGCTGTTTTTT
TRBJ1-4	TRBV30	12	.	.	CAWSVLGEKLFF	TGTGCCTGGAGTGTATTGGGTGAAAAACTGTTTTTT
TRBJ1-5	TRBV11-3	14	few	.	CASSRGQTNQPQHF	TGTGCCAGCAGCCGTGGACAAACGAATCAGCCCCAGCATTTT
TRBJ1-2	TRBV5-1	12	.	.	CASSLGEEGYTF	TGCGCCAGCAGCTTGGGGGAGGAGGGCTACACCTTC
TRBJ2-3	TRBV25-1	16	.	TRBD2	CASSALLAGVGDTQYF	TGTGCCAGCAGTGCCTTACTAGCGGGAGTAGGAGATACGCAGTATTTT
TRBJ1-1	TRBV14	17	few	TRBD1	CASSPGQGSPGHTEAFF	TGTGCCAGCAGCCCTGGACAGGGTTCACCAGGCCACACTGAAGCTTTCTTT
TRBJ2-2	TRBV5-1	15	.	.	CASSLAGRKTGELFF	TGCGCCAGCAGCTTGGCGGGGCGTAAGACCGGGGAGCTGTTTTTT
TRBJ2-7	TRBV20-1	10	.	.	CSARTYEQYF	TGCAGTGCGAGGACCTACGAGCAGTACTTC
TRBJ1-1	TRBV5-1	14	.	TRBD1	CASKRQGMNTEAFF	TGCGCCAGCAAACGACAGGGAATGAACACTGAAGCTTTCTTT
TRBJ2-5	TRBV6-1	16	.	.	CASSEAEGGYQETQYF	TGTGCCAGCAGTGAAGCGGAGGGGGGGTACCAAGAGACCCAGTACTTC
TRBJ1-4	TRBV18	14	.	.	CASRPGPGEEKLFF	TGTGCCAGTCGCCCCGGGCCAGGGGAGGAAAAACTGTTTTTT
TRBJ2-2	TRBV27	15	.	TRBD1	CASSIGTGEPGELFF	TGTGCCAGCAGTATCGGGACAGGGGAGCCCGGGGAGCTGTTTTTT
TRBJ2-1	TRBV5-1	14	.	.	CASSLPAVNNEQFF	TGCGCCAGCAGCTTGCCAGCGGTTAACAATGAGCAGTTCTTC
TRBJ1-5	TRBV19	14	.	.	CASSIDRGIQPQHF	TGTGCCAGTAGTATAGATCGAGGGATTCAGCCCCAGCATTTT
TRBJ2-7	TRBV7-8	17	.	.	CASSLGSGSGGRYEQYF	TGTGCCAGCAGCTTAGGTAGCGGGTCAGGGGGCAGGTACGAGCAGTACTTC
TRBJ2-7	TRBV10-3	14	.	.	CAISVTAAAYEQYF	TGTGCCATCAGTGTCACGGCCGCGGCCTACGAGCAGTACTTC
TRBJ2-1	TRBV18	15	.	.	CASSPLRSSYNEQFF	TGTGCCAGCTCACCACTACGAAGCTCCTACAATGAGCAGTTCTTC